The following is a TCR beta chain sequence with its context. No antigen is known for it. Using immunoSEQ multiplex PCR, the repertoire was profiled, and TCRdb retains in-frame clones only, with some absent. The sample has 150,000 to 200,000 clones; approximately 89% are singletons. These data belong to a study of T cell responses to AZD1222 COVID-19 vaccine. Germline V CDR1 and CDR2: SGHNT, YENEEA. This CDR3 has 13 amino acids. V was pared by 5 bases and J by 5 bases, with 12 bases between. Regarding the study as a whole: Close to half of spike-specific TCRs reportedly recognize unmutated variant regions.

This chain joins TRBV11-3 and TRBJ1-1; D not certain. This material consisted of peripheral blood, taken on day 0 of AZD1222 vaccination. The receptor was derived from an adult in good health. As DNA, the CDR3 is TGTGCCAGCAGCCCCCGGGTTAGAACTGAAGCTTTCTTT. This gives the protein CASSPRVRTEAFF.